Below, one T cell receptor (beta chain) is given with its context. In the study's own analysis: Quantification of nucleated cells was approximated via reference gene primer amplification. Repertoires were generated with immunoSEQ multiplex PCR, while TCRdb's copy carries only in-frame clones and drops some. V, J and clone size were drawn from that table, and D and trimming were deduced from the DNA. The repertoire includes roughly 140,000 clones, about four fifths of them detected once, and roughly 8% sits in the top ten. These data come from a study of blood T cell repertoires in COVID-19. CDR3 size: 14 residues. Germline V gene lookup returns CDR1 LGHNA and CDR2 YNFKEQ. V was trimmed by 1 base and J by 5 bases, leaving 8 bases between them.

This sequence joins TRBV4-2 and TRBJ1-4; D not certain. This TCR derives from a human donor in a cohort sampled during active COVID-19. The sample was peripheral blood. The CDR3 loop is CASSQASINEKLFF. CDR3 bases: TGTGCCAGCAGCCAAGCAAGCATAAATGAAAAACTGTTTTTT.